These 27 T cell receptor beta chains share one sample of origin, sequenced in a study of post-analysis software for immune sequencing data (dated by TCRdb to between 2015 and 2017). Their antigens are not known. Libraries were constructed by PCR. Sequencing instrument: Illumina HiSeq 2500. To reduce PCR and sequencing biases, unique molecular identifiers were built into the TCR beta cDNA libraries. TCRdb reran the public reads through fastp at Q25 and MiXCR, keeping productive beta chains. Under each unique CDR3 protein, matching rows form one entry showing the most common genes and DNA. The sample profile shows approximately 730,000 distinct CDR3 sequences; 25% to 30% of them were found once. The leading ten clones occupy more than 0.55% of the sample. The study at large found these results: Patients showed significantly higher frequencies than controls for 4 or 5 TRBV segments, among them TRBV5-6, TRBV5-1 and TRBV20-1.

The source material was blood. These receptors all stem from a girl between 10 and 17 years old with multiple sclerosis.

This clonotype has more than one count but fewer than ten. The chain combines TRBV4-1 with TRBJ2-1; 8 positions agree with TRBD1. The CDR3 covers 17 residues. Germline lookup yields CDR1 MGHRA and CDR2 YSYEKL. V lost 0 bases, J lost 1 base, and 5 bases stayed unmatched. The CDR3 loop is CASSQDGTGPSYNEQFF. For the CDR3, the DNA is TGCGCCAGCAGCCAAGATGGGACAGGACCTTCCTACAATGAGCAGTTCTTC.

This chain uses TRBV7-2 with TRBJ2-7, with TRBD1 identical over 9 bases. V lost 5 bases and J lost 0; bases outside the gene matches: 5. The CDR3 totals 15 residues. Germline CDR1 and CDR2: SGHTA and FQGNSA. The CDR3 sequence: CASSPTGGGSYEQYF. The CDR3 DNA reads TGTGCCAGCAGCCCGACAGGGGGGGGCTCCTACGAGCAGTACTTC.

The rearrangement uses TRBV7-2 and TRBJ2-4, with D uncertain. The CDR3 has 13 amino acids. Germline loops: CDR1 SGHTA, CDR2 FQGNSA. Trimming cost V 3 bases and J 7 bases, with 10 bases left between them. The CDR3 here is CASSFPAMNIQYF. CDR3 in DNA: TGTGCCAGCAGCTTTCCAGCGATGAACATTCAGTACTTC.

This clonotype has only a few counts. CDR3 protein: CASSYRNTGELFF. The CDR3 DNA reads as TGTGCCAGCAGCTACAGGAACACCGGGGAGCTGTTTTTT. The chain combines TRBV7-2 with TRBJ2-2; no clear D gene. Germline V gene lookup returns CDR1 SGHTA and CDR2 FQGNSA. V lost 4 bases and J 1 base, leaving 4 bases between the germline ends. This CDR3 comprises 13 residues.

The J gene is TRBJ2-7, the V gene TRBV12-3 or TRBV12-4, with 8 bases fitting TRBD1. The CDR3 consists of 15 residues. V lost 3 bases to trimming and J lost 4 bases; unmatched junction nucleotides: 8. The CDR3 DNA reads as TGTGCCAGCAGTTTGGGCAGGGGGCTAGGGTACGAGCAGTACTTC. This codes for CASSLGRGLGYEQYF.

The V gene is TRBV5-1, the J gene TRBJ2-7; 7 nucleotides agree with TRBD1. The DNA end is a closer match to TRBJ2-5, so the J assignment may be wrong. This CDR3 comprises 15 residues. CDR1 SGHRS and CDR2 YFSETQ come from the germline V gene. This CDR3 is CASSLGTGVWVTQYF. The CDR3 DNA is TGCGCCAGCAGCTTAGGAACAGGGGTGTGGGTGACCCAGTACTTC.

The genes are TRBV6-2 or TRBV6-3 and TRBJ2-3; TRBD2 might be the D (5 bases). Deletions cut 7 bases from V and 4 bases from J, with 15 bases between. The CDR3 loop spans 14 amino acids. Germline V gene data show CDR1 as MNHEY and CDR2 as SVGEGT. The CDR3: CASTLTTGADTQYF. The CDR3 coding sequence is TGTGCCAGCACGTTGACAACCGGGGCAGATACGCAGTATTTT.

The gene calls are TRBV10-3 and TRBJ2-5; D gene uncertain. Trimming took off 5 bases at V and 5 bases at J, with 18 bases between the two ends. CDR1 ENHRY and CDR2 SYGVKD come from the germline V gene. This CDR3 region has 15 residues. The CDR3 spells CAISPNPSSGETQYF. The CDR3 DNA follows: TGTGCCATCAGTCCGAACCCAAGTTCCGGCGAGACCCAGTACTTC.

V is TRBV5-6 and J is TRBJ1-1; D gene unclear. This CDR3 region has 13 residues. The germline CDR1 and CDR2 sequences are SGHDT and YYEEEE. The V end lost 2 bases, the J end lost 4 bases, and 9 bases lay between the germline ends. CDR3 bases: TGTGCCAGCAGCTTTCAAATTAGCACTGAAGCTTTCTTT. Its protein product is CASSFQISTEAFF.

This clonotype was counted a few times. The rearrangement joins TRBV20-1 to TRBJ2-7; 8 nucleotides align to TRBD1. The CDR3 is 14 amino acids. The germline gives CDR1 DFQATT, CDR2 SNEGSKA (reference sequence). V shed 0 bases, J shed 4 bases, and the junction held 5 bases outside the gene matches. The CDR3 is CSARDGRGRYEQYF. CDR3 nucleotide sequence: TGCAGTGCTAGAGATGGCAGGGGGCGATACGAGCAGTACTTC.

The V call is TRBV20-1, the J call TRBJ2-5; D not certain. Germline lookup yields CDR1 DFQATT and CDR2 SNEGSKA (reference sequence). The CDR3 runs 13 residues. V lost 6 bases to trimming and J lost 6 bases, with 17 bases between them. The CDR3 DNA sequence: TGCAGTGCCCCCCGGCTAGATGGAAAGACCCAGTACTTC. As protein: CSAPRLDGKTQYF.

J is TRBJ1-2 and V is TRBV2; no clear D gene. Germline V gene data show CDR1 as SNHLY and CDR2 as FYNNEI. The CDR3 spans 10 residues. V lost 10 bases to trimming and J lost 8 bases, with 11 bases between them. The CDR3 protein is CATPDWGYTF. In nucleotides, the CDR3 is TGTGCCACACCAGATTGGGGCTACACCTTC.

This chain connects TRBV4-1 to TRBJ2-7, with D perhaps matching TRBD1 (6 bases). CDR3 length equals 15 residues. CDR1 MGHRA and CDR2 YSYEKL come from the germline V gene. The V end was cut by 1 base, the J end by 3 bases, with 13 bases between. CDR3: CASSQVRGSHYEQYF. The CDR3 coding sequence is TGCGCCAGCAGCCAAGTGAGGGGGTCCCACTACGAGCAGTACTTC.

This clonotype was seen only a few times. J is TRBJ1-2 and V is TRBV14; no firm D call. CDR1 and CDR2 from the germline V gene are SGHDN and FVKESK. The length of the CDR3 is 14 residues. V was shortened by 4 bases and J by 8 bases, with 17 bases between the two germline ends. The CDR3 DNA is TGTGCCAGCAGCCCCCGACCTCGGCCGATGGGCTACACCTTC. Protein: CASSPRPRPMGYTF.

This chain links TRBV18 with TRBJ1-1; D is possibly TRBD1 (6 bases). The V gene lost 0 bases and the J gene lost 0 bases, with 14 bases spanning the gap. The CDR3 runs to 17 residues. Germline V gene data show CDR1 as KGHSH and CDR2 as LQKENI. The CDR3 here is CASSPPSGDLLNTEAFF. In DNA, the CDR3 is TGTGCCAGCTCACCACCATCAGGGGACCTACTGAACACTGAAGCTTTCTTT.

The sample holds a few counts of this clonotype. The CDR3, as DNA: TGTGCCAGCAGTTTGGGCTCTTACACAGATACGCAGTATTTT. Protein: CASSLGSYTDTQYF. V gene TRBV12-3 or TRBV12-4 combines with J gene TRBJ2-3, with D unclear. V lost 3 bases, J lost 2 bases, and 9 bases lay in between. This CDR3 region has 14 residues.

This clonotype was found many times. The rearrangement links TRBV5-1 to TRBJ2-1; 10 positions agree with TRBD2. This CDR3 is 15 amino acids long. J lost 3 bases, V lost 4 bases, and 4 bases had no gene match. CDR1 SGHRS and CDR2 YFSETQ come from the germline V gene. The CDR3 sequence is CASSGGLADYNEQFF. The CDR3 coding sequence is TGCGCCAGCAGCGGAGGACTAGCGGACTACAATGAGCAGTTCTTC.

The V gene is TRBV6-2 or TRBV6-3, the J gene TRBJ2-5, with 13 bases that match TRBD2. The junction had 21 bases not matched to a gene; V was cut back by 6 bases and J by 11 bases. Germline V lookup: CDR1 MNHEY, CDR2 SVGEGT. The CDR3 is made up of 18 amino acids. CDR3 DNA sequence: TGTGCCAGCAGGGGTTCCGCCGGGACTAGCGGGGTCCTCTACGTGCAGTACTTC. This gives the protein CASRGSAGTSGVLYVQYF.

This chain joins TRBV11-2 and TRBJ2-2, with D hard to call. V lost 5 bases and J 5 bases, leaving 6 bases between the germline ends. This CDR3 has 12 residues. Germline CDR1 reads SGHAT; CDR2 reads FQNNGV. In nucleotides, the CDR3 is TGTGCCAGCAGCGTCAGTACCGGGGAGCTGTTTTTT. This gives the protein CASSVSTGELFF.

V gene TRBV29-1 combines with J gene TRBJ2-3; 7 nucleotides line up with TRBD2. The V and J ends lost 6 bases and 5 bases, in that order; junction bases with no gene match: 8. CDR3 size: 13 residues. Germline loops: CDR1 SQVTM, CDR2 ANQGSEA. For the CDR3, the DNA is TGCAGCGTCGGCGTGGCTAGCGGAGATACGCAGTATTTT. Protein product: CSVGVASGDTQYF.

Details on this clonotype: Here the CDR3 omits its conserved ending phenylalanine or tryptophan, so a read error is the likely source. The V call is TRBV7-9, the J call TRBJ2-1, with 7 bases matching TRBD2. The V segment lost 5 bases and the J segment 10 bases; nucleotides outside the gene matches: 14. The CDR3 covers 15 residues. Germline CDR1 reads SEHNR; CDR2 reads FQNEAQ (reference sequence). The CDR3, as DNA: TGTGCCAGCAGCAAGCCTAGCGGAAACTCCTACGAGCAGTTCTGC. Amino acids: CASSKPSGNSYEQFC.

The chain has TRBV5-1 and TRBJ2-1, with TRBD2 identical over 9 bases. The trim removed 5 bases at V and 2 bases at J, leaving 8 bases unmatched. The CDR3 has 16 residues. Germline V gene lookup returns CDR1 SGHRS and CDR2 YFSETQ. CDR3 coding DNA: TGCGCCAGCAGGGCTAGCGGGATGGGCACCTACAATGAGCAGTTCTTC. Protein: CASRASGMGTYNEQFF.

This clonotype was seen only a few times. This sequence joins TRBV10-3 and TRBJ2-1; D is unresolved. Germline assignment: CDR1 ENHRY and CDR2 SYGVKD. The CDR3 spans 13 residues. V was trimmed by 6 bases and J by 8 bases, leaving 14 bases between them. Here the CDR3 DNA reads TGTGCCATCAGCCCGTTAAATATTGATGAGCAGTTCTTC. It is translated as CAISPLNIDEQFF.

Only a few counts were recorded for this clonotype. This CDR3 is CSARASFDSLYGYTF. The DNA for the CDR3 is TGCAGTGCTAGAGCATCCTTTGACAGCCTATATGGCTACACCTTC. This chain joins TRBV20-1 and TRBJ1-2; D perhaps matches TRBD1 (5 bases). Trimming cost V 1 base and J 5 bases, with 17 bases left between them. The CDR3 length is 15 residues. Germline CDR1 reads DFQATT; CDR2 reads SNEGSKA (reference sequence).

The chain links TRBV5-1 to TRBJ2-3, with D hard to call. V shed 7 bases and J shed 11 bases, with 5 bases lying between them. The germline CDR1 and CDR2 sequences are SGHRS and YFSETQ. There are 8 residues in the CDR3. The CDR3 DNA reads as TGCGCCAGCTGGGGGCAGTATTTT. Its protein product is CASWGQYF.

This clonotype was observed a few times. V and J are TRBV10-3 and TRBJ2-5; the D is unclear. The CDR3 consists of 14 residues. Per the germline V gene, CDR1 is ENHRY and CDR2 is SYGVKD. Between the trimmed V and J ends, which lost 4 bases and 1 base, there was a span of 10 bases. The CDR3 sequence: CAISGGGRQETQYF. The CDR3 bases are TGTGCCATCAGTGGGGGTGGACGCCAAGAGACCCAGTACTTC.

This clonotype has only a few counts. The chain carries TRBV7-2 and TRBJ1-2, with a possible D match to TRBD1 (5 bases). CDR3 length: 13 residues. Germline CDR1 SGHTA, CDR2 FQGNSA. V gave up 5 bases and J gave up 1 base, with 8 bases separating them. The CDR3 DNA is TGTGCCAGCAGCCAACAGGATAACTATGGCTACACCTTC. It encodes CASSQQDNYGYTF.